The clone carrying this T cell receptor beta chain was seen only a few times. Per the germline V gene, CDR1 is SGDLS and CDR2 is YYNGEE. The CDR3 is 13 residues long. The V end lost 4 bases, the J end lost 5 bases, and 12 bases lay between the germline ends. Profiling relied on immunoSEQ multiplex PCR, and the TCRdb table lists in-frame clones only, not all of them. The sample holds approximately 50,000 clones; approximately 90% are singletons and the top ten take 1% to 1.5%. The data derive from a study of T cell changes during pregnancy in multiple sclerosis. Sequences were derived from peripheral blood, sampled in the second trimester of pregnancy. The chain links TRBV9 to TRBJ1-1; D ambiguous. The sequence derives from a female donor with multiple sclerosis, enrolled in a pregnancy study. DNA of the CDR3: TGTGCCAGCAGCCCTAGTCCCTGGACTGAAGCTTTCTTT. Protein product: CASSPSPWTEAFF.